The 6 T cell receptor beta chains below were found in one sample sequenced in a study of blood T cells in healthy people across ages. Then a second PCR, running about 6 to 11 cycles, was carried out with a sample-barcoded 5' primer and a J-beta primer mix. TCRdb analysed the 5' RACE reads with MiXCR anew, one entry per CDR3 protein. The repertoire holds roughly 1,100,000 distinct CDR3 sequences, 25% seen once, with 0.65% to 0.75% in the top ten. This sample was shared with a second study, whose subject was T cells of mothers and their children.

Sequencing used blood. All receptors come from a girl aged 2-10 years in good health.

This clonotype appeared a few times. This sequence joins TRBV20-1 and TRBJ2-1; D gene ambiguous. Trimming stripped 0 bases from V and 6 bases from J, with 3 bases between. Per germline, CDR1 DFQATT and CDR2 SNEGSKA (reference sequence). This CDR3 has 11 amino acids. CDR3 in amino acids: CSARDGNEQFF. The CDR3 coding sequence is TGCAGTGCTAGAGATGGCAATGAGCAGTTCTTC.

The chain links TRBV29-1 to TRBJ2-1, with TRBD2 matching over 7 bases. The J call is uncertain, as TRBJ2-7 better fits the DNA end. CDR1 SQVTM and CDR2 ANQGSEA come from the germline V gene. CDR3 length: 13 residues. The CDR3 DNA is TGCAGCGCTCAGCGGGAACCTTTTAACGAGCAGTACTTC. It yields the protein CSAQREPFNEQYF.

This clonotype was detected only a few times. V usage is TRBV6-1 and J usage is TRBJ2-3; D may be TRBD1 or TRBD2 (5 bases each). Between the trimmed V and J ends, which lost 8 bases and 0 bases, there was a span of 9 bases. CDR1 and CDR2 from the germline V gene are MNHNS and SASEGT. This CDR3 has 13 residues. CDR3 amino acids: CASGTFSTDTQYF. In DNA form, the CDR3 reads TGTGCCAGCGGGACGTTCAGCACAGATACGCAGTATTTT.

The chain couples TRBV7-2 to TRBJ2-5, with a possible D match to TRBD2 (6 bases). V shed 4 bases and J shed 1 base, with 13 bases lying between them. The CDR3 length is 15 residues. Germline V gives CDR1 SGHTA, CDR2 FQGNSA. CDR3 bases: TGTGCCAGCAGCTCGGGACTCCAATTCCAAGAGACCCAGTACTTC. It codes for CASSSGLQFQETQYF.

The V and J genes are TRBV9 and TRBJ2-2; 8 bases are a match to TRBD2. The CDR3 totals 16 residues. Germline CDR1 SGDLS, CDR2 YYNGEE. The trim removed 1 base at V and 4 bases at J, leaving 6 bases unmatched. The CDR3 sequence: CASSVMAGGVTGELFF. DNA of the CDR3: TGTGCCAGCAGCGTAATGGCGGGGGGCGTCACCGGGGAGCTGTTTTTT.

This clonotype was detected only a few times. This rearrangement joins TRBV28 to TRBJ2-5; either TRBD1 or TRBD2 may fit D (5 bases each). The J call may be incorrect, as the DNA end agrees better with TRBJ2-7. The CDR3 is 15 residues long. Germline-derived CDR1 and CDR2 are MDHEN and SYDVKM. The CDR3 here is CASSPGISAYYEQYF. CDR3 bases: TGTGCCAGCAGTCCAGGGATTAGCGCTTACTACGAGCAGTACTTC.